This TCR beta chain is from a study of shared clonotypes between healthy human individuals. This CDR3 region has 15 residues. CDR1 and CDR2 from the germline V gene are MNHEY and SMNVEV (reference sequence). With V trimmed by 6 bases and J by 6 bases, 10 bases remained unmatched. Several immunoSEQ 96-well plates shared each subset's DNA, each plate a replicate. Measured with immunoSEQ multiplex PCR; TCRdb has only the in-frame clones, and not every one. This sample has about 460,000 clones, with around 77% found just once. What was sequenced was PBMCs. The receptor's source is a woman aged 40-49 years in good health. Some clones in this sample may be carry-over from other donors' samples. The V and J genes are TRBV27 and TRBJ2-4; TRBD1 matches at 8 bases. The CDR3 coding sequence is TGTGCCAGCAGCCAGACAGGGGAGGTCATAAACATTCAGTACTTC. Translating gives CASSQTGEVINIQYF.